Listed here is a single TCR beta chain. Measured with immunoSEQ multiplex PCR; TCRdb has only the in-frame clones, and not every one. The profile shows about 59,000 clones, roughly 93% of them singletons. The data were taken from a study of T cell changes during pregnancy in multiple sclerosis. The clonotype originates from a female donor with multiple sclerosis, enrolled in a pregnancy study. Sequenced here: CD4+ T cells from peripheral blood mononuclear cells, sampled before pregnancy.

This CDR3 is CASSEGQSNEQFF. DNA for the CDR3: TGTGCCAGCAGTGAAGGACAGTCCAATGAGCAGTTCTTC. The rearrangement joins TRBV6-1 to TRBJ2-1; possible D gene TRBD1, 5 bases. V gave up 1 base and J gave up 6 bases, with 7 bases separating them. Germline CDR1 reads MNHNS; CDR2 reads SASEGT. This CDR3 has 13 amino acids.